One sample yielded the 19 T cell receptor beta chains listed below, sequenced in a study of blood T cell repertoires in COVID-19. TCRdb's copy holds only in-frame clones and misses some; the assay was immunoSEQ multiplex PCR. This table has some 300,000 clones, 90% appearing once. Sequencing used peripheral blood. These receptors all come from a woman aged 50 to 60 with COVID-19, enrolled during active disease.

The CDR3 protein is CASSLGGPSGGYNEQFF. DNA of the CDR3: TGTGCCAGCAGCTTGGGAGGTCCTAGCGGGGGTTACAATGAGCAGTTCTTC. The genes are TRBV5-4 and TRBJ2-1; 10 bases line up with TRBD2. Trimming took 0 bases from V and 4 from J; bases not matched to a gene: 7. In germline, CDR1 is SGHNT, CDR2 YYREEE (reference sequence). There are 17 residues in the CDR3. Drawing the rest from reference TRBV5-4 and TRBJ2-1, the complete variable domain is ETGVTQSPTHLIKTRGQQVTLRCSSQSGHNTVSWYQQALGQGPQFIFQYYREEENGRGNFPPRFSGLQFPNYSSELNVNALELDDSALYLCASSLGGPSGGYNEQFFGPGTRLTVL.

The V and J genes are TRBV5-1 and TRBJ1-1; perhaps TRBD1 as D (5 bases). V lost 4 bases, J lost 2 bases, and 18 bases lay in between. The CDR3 totals 16 residues. Germline V gene sequence: CDR1 SGHRS, CDR2 YFSETQ. DNA for the CDR3: TGCGCCAGCAGCCAACAGGAACAGGTGGGAAACACTGAAGCTTTCTTT. This translates into CASSQQEQVGNTEAFF.

The rearrangement links TRBV5-6 to TRBJ1-5; D is unresolved. V shed 2 bases and J shed 0 bases, with 12 bases lying between them. This CDR3 contains 16 residues. Germline V lookup: CDR1 SGHDT, CDR2 YYEEEE. The CDR3 sequence is CASSLRTDYSNQPQHF. DNA of the CDR3: TGTGCCAGCAGCTTAAGGACGGACTATAGCAATCAGCCCCAGCATTTT. Filled out from reference TRBV5-6 and TRBJ1-5, the complete variable domain reads DAGVTQSPTHLIKTRGQQVTLRCSPKSGHDTVSWYQQALGQGPQFIFQYYEEEERQRGNFPDRFSGHQFPNYSSELNVNALLLGDSALYLCASSLRTDYSNQPQHFGDGTRLSIL.

The chain uses TRBV30 and TRBJ1-2, with D possibly matching TRBD1 (6 bases). V was shortened by 5 bases and J by 7 bases, with 14 bases between the two germline ends. The germline V gene has CDR1 GTSNPN and CDR2 SVGIG (reference sequence). This CDR3 region has 12 residues. CDR3 nucleotide sequence: TGTGCCTGGGCCACAGGGTTGGGTGGCTACACCTTC. It yields the protein CAWATGLGGYTF.

The rearrangement links TRBV5-4 to TRBJ2-7; TRBD1 agrees at 12 bases. V dropped 4 bases and J dropped 6; count of bases not matched to a gene: 11. The CDR3 covers 16 residues. Germline lookup yields CDR1 SGHNT and CDR2 YYREEE (reference sequence). This chain's CDR3 is CASSPSRGQGAFEQYF. In nucleotides, the CDR3 is TGTGCCAGCAGCCCCAGCCGGGGACAGGGGGCGTTCGAGCAGTACTTC.

The genes are TRBV3-1 (or the pseudogene TRBV3-2) and TRBJ2-7; 9 bases agree with TRBD1. CDR1 LGHDT and CDR2 YNNKEL come from the germline V gene (reference sequence). The CDR3 is made up of 13 amino acids. V lost 5 bases, J lost 3 bases, and 2 bases stayed unmatched. DNA of the CDR3: TGTGCCAGCAGCGGGACAGGGATCTACGAGCAGTACTTC. Translated, it gives CASSGTGIYEQYF.

The sample holds one count of this clone. The V call is TRBV14, the J call TRBJ2-3; the match to TRBD2 covers 14 bases. The V and J ends lost 2 bases and 6 bases, in that order; junction bases with no gene match: 7. Germline loops: CDR1 SGHDN, CDR2 FVKESK. CDR3 length: 17 residues. The CDR3 reads CASSQLRLAGGPDTQYF. CDR3 in DNA: TGTGCCAGCAGCCAACTACGACTAGCGGGAGGGCCGGATACGCAGTATTTT. Full variable domain (rest looked up from reference TRBV14 and TRBJ2-3): EAGVTQFPSHSVIEKGQTVTLRCDPISGHDNLYWYRRVMGKEIKFLLHFVKESKQDESGMPNNRFLAERTGGTYSTLKVQPAELEDSGVYFCASSQLRLAGGPDTQYFGPGTRLTVL.

This chain joins TRBV11-3 and TRBJ1-4; D ambiguous. Germline CDR1 reads SGHNT; CDR2 reads YENEEA. The V end lost 4 bases, the J end lost 8 bases, and 11 bases lay between the germline ends. CDR3 size: 13 residues. Here the CDR3 reads CASSSEVGEKLFF. CDR3 coding DNA: TGTGCCAGCAGCTCGGAGGTTGGGGAAAAACTGTTTTTT.

The chain links TRBV27 to TRBJ2-3; 7 positions agree with TRBD2. The germline V gene encodes CDR1 MNHEY and CDR2 SMNVEV (reference sequence). The CDR3 runs 17 residues. J lost 2 bases, V lost 2 bases, and 10 bases had no gene match. The DNA for the CDR3 is TGTGCCAGCAGTTTAAGGGGACTAACCCAATTCACAGATACGCAGTATTTT. Residues: CASSLRGLTQFTDTQYF.

This clone was seen a single time. The chain combines TRBV5-6 with TRBJ1-2; D call uncertain. The CDR3 covers 11 residues. Germline loops: CDR1 SGHDT, CDR2 YYEEEE. V was clipped by 3 bases and J by 8 bases, with 8 bases between them. The CDR3 spells CASSWSGGYTF. In nucleotides, the CDR3 is TGTGCCAGCAGCTGGAGCGGGGGCTACACCTTC. The full variable domain, completed using reference TRBV5-6 and TRBJ1-2, is DAGVTQSPTHLIKTRGQQVTLRCSPKSGHDTVSWYQQALGQGPQFIFQYYEEEERQRGNFPDRFSGHQFPNYSSELNVNALLLGDSALYLCASSWSGGYTFGSGTRLTVV.

The gene calls are TRBV2 and TRBJ2-2; D perhaps matches TRBD1 (6 bases). V lost 7 bases, J lost 0 bases, and 9 bases lay in between. Looked up from germline, CDR1 is SNHLY and CDR2 is FYNNEI. The CDR3 sequence is 14 residues long. CDR3 residues: CASKAGANTGELFF. Written as DNA, the CDR3 is TGTGCCAGCAAGGCAGGGGCGAACACCGGGGAGCTGTTTTTT. The full variable domain, rest sourced from reference TRBV2 and TRBJ2-2, is EPEVTQTPSHQVTQMGQEVILRCVPISNHLYFYWYRQILGQKVEFLVSFYNNEISEKSEIFDDQFSVERPDGSNFTLKIRSTKLEDSAMYFCASKAGANTGELFFGEGSRLTVL.

This clone occurred once. This chain connects TRBV2 to TRBJ2-1, with 10 bases lining up with TRBD2. Germline lookup yields CDR1 SNHLY and CDR2 FYNNEI. V trimming: 6 bases; J trimming: 5 bases; junction bases outside the gene matches: 7. The CDR3 sequence is 15 residues long. CDR3 sequence reads: CASRPGTSANNEQFF. DNA for the CDR3: TGTGCCAGCAGGCCGGGGACTAGCGCAAACAATGAGCAGTTCTTC.

The chain joins TRBV4-2 to TRBJ2-2; TRBD2 is a possible D gene (6 bases). This CDR3 is 16 amino acids long. Germline lookup yields CDR1 LGHNA and CDR2 YNFKEQ. With 4 bases removed from V and 1 base from J, the gap between germline ends came to 13 bases. The CDR3 sequence: CASSPPGVGNTGELFF. The CDR3 DNA is TGTGCCAGCAGCCCTCCGGGGGTAGGGAACACCGGGGAGCTGTTTTTT.

The J gene is TRBJ2-7, the V gene TRBV6-6, with 12 bases that match TRBD1. This CDR3 is built from 19 residues. Germline V gene data show CDR1 as MNHNY and CDR2 as SVGAGI (reference sequence). Trimming removed 6 bases from V and 3 bases from J; junction bases left unmatched: 18. DNA of the CDR3: TGTGCCAGCAGCCGAACCCGGGACAGGGGGCCGCTCAACTACTACGAGCAGTACTTC. Residues: CASSRTRDRGPLNYYEQYF.

The J gene is TRBJ1-5, the V gene TRBV24-1, with D possibly being TRBD1 (5 bases). CDR3 size: 13 residues. Trimming stripped 9 bases from V and 2 bases from J, with 10 bases between. Per the germline V gene, CDR1 is KGHDR and CDR2 is SFDVKD. The CDR3 DNA sequence: TGTGCCACCGGGGGGATTGGCAATCAGCCCCAGCATTTT. It codes for CATGGIGNQPQHF.

The chain joins TRBV6-5 to TRBJ1-2; D is perhaps TRBD1 (6 bases). Between the trimmed V and J ends, which lost 6 bases and 4 bases, there was a span of 18 bases. This CDR3 is 15 amino acids long. CDR1 is MNHEY and CDR2 is SVGAGI in the germline V gene. As DNA, the CDR3 is TGTGCCAGCAGGCGCCGGACAGAACCGTCCTATGGCTACACCTTC. Protein sequence: CASRRRTEPSYGYTF.

The J gene is TRBJ2-1, the V gene TRBV14; 9 bases agree with TRBD1. This CDR3 contains 15 residues. Trimming cost V 2 bases and J 4 bases; bases outside gene matches: 3. CDR1 and CDR2 from the germline V gene are SGHDN and FVKESK. This chain's CDR3 is CASSQRDRVYNEQFF. In DNA form, the CDR3 reads TGTGCCAGCAGCCAACGGGACAGGGTTTACAATGAGCAGTTCTTC.

The gene calls are TRBV18 and TRBJ2-3, with TRBD2 matching over 10 bases. V dropped 3 bases and J dropped 2; count of bases not matched to a gene: 5. This CDR3 region has 16 residues. The germline V gene has CDR1 KGHSH and CDR2 LQKENI. Written as DNA, the CDR3 is TGTGCCAGCTCACCCCTACTAGCGGGGAACACAGATACGCAGTATTTT. It codes for CASSPLLAGNTDTQYF.

The J gene is TRBJ1-2, the V gene TRBV7-9; D is unclear. The CDR3 totals 15 residues. In germline, CDR1 is SEHNR, CDR2 FQNEAQ (reference sequence). Trimming took off 2 bases at V and 0 bases at J, with 10 bases between the two ends. The CDR3 coding sequence is TGTGCCAGCAGCTTAAACAACCCGACTAACTATGGCTACACCTTC. Its protein is CASSLNNPTNYGYTF.